A selection of T cell receptor beta chains follows, all from one sample in a study of control samples from healthy donors and cancer patients. Clones were read by immunoSEQ multiplex PCR, and TCRdb kept only the in-frame ones, dropping some. The repertoire holds roughly 120,000 clones, with 80% to 90% as singletons. The sequencing sample was made of blood. Every receptor here comes from a man younger than 45 in good health. The CDR3 runs from the conserved cysteine through the conserved F or W. The order of the fields is J gene, D gene, V gene, clone size, CDR3 DNA, CDR3 protein. D genes are given only for firm matches. The size field is filled for only some rows; it gives once, few, many or a size class.

>TRBJ2-7|TRBD1|TRBV24-1|-
TGTGCCGCCGGGACAGGGTCCTACGAGCAGTACTTC
CAAGTGSYEQYF
>TRBJ1-2|-|TRBV27|-
TGTGCCAGCGCCCCCCGGGACGGCGGGTATGGCTACACCTTC
CASAPRDGGYGYTF
>TRBJ2-3|TRBD1|TRBV10-1|-
TGCGCCAGCAGTGACCCTGGACAGGGATGGGATACGCAGTATTTT
CASSDPGQGWDTQYF
>TRBJ1-5|TRBD1|TRBV19|-
TGTGCCAGTAGTTCACAGGGGAGCAATCAGCCCCAGCATTTT
CASSSQGSNQPQHF
>TRBJ2-1|-|TRBV4-2|-
TGTGCCAGCAGCCAAGATGTTTCAAGGGGTTACAATGAGCAGTTCTTC
CASSQDVSRGYNEQFF
>TRBJ1-1|-|TRBV19|-
TGTGCCAGTAATTTGTCCCCCCAGGGAGAAACTGAAGCTTTCTTT
CASNLSPQGETEAFF
>TRBJ1-4|-|TRBV19|-
TGTGCCAGTAGTACGGGGGCTTCTGAAAAACTGTTTTTT
CASSTGASEKLFF
>TRBJ2-7|TRBD2|TRBV4-1|-
TGCGCCAGCAGCCAAGATCATGCGGGGGGCCTATACGAGCAGTACTTC
CASSQDHAGGLYEQYF
>TRBJ1-1|TRBD1|TRBV18|-
TGTGCCAGCTCACCTTCGGGACAGGGAAGGGCTGAAGCTTTCTTT
CASSPSGQGRAEAFF
>TRBJ2-7|-|TRBV3-1/TRBV3-2|-
TGTGCCAGCAGCCCCGACTCCTACGAGCAGTACTTC
CASSPDSYEQYF
>TRBJ1-5|TRBD1|TRBV27|-
TGTGCCAGCAGTTTAGTAGGGACAGGGTTCCTCTTTGGCAATCAGCCCCAGCATTTT
CASSLVGTGFLFGNQPQHF
>TRBJ2-1|TRBD2|TRBV19|-
TGTGCCAGTAGTATAACCCTAGCGGGGGACCTCTACAATGAGCAGTTCTTC
CASSITLAGDLYNEQFF
>TRBJ1-2|-|TRBV5-6|-
TGTGCCAGCAGCTTATCAACAGGGAGTTTCTATGGCTACACCTTC
CASSLSTGSFYGYTF
>TRBJ1-6|-|TRBV2|-
TGTGCCAGCAGTGAAAATAATTCACCCCTCCACTTT
CASSENNSPLHF
>TRBJ2-7|-|TRBV5-1|few
TGCGCCAGCAGCTTGATTGACGGGACCTACGAGCAGTACTTC
CASSLIDGTYEQYF
>TRBJ2-1|TRBD2|TRBV9|-
TGTGCCAGCAGCCCCGATCCATTTAAGCGGGGGGCCTACAATGAGCAGTTCTTC
CASSPDPFKRGAYNEQFF
>TRBJ1-4|-|TRBV24-1|-
TGTGCCACCAGTGATTGGGGTAATGAAAAACTGTTTTTT
CATSDWGNEKLFF
>TRBJ2-4|-|TRBV6-5|-
TGTGCCAGCAGTTACTCGGGAGCCAAAAACATTCAGTACTTC
CASSYSGAKNIQYF
>TRBJ1-4|TRBD1|TRBV7-9|-
TGTGCCAGCAGCTCCCAAGACAGGGGATTCGAAAAACTGTTTTTT
CASSSQDRGFEKLFF
>TRBJ1-2|-|TRBV25-1|-
TGTGCCAGCAGTTCACAGGGATCGGGCTATGGCTACACCTTC
CASSSQGSGYGYTF
>TRBJ1-2|-|TRBV5-4|-
TGTGCCAGCAGGGGGGACCTAGTCGCCTATGGCTACACCTTC
CASRGDLVAYGYTF
>TRBJ2-1|-|TRBV6-5|-
TGTGCCAGCAGTTTCGGACAGGTGGGAGGCAATGAGCAGTTCTTC
CASSFGQVGGNEQFF
>TRBJ1-4|-|TRBV19|few
TGTGCCAGTAGTATCGGGAAGGGGTCTGAAAAACTGTTTTTT
CASSIGKGSEKLFF
>TRBJ1-1|-|TRBV2|-
TGTGCCAGCAGTGAAGCGCAAGGACAGGAAGCTTTCTTT
CASSEAQGQEAFF
>TRBJ1-2|-|TRBV24-1|-
TGTGCCACCAGTGAATTCTCAGGGTCTGGCTACACCTTC
CATSEFSGSGYTF
>TRBJ1-1|-|TRBV12-5|-
TGTGCTAGTGGCCGCGGGGGGATTGAGGCTTTCTTT
CASGRGGIEAFF
>TRBJ1-6|-|TRBV10-3|-
TGTGCCATCAGTGCGGGCCAAGTTAATTCACCCCTCCACTTT
CAISAGQVNSPLHF